Presented here are 26 T cell receptor beta chains from one specimen sequenced in a study of response to subunit inactivated influenza vaccine. In TCRdb, the RT-PCR reads were re-called with MiXCR into one record per CDR3 protein. The data hold approximately 700,000 distinct CDR3 sequences, with approximately 15% observed a single time. Sequenced here: PBMCs from blood, sampled about 14 days before vaccination. These TCRs come from a man aged 45 to 65 who received an inactivated influenza vaccine.

This clonotype was recorded at least ten times. This chain joins TRBV29-1 and TRBJ2-5; D unclear. CDR3 length: 15 amino acids. Trimming shortened V by 0 bases and J by 5 bases, and 16 bases separated the two germline ends. The germline CDR1 and CDR2 sequences are SQVTM and ANQGSEA. CDR3 residues: CSVEDQPVPSETQYF. In nucleotides, the CDR3 is TGCAGCGTTGAAGATCAGCCCGTACCGTCGGAGACCCAGTACTTC. Full variable domain (remainder filled in from reference TRBV29-1 and TRBJ2-5): SAVISQKPSRDICQRGTSLTIQCQVDSQVTMMFWYRQQPGQSLTLIATANQGSEATYESGFVIDKFPISRPNLTFSTLTVSNMSPEDSSIYLCSVEDQPVPSETQYFGPGTRLLVL.

V usage is TRBV5-6 and J usage is TRBJ2-1; D is undetermined. The CDR3 runs to 13 residues. Germline V gene data show CDR1 as SGHDT and CDR2 as YYEEEE. V gave up 4 bases and J gave up 6 bases, with 11 bases separating them. CDR3 coding DNA: TGTGCCAGCAGCAACGGGCCCGGCAATGAGCAGTTCTTC. Translation: CASSNGPGNEQFF. Full variable domain (remainder filled in from reference TRBV5-6 and TRBJ2-1): DAGVTQSPTHLIKTRGQQVTLRCSPKSGHDTVSWYQQALGQGPQFIFQYYEEEERQRGNFPDRFSGHQFPNYSSELNVNALLLGDSALYLCASSNGPGNEQFFGPGTRLTVL.

This clonotype came up many times. The gene calls are TRBV7-9 and TRBJ2-1; D gene unclear. This CDR3 contains 14 residues. The V and J ends lost 5 bases and 4 bases respectively, with 12 bases between them. From germline, CDR1 is SEHNR and CDR2 FQNEAQ (reference sequence). The CDR3 spells CASSVGTFYNEQFF. The CDR3 bases are TGTGCCAGCAGCGTAGGAACTTTTTACAATGAGCAGTTCTTC.

This clonotype was counted a few times. The gene calls are TRBV4-3 and TRBJ2-3; 10 bases line up with TRBD2. The J segment lost 0 bases and the V segment lost 0 bases, leaving 9 bases of the junction unmatched. Germline loops: CDR1 LGHNA, CDR2 YSLEER. The CDR3 sequence is 19 residues long. The CDR3 is CASSQDTLAGFSSTDTQYF. In nucleotides, the CDR3 is TGCGCCAGCAGCCAAGATACACTAGCGGGGTTCTCGAGCACAGATACGCAGTATTTT.

The CDR3 reads CASTPAWASGRASAIQYF. CDR3 bases: TGTGCCAGCACCCCCGCTTGGGCTAGCGGGAGGGCCTCTGCCATTCAGTACTTC. The rearrangement links TRBV11-1 to TRBJ2-4; TRBD2 matches at 12 bases. The CDR3 consists of 18 residues. Germline V gene sequence: CDR1 SGHAT, CDR2 FQDESV (reference sequence). Trimming at V came to 7 bases and at J to 9 bases, leaving 19 bases not matched to a gene.

The chain employs TRBV20-1 and TRBJ2-1; D ambiguous. V gave up 3 bases and J gave up 0 bases, with 9 bases separating them. The CDR3 spans 14 residues. Germline V CDR1 and CDR2: DFQATT, SNEGSKA (reference sequence). The CDR3 coding sequence is TGCAGTGCTAGGACTGTTCTCTCCTACAATGAGCAGTTCTTC. This encodes CSARTVLSYNEQFF.

The V call is TRBV18, the J call TRBJ2-7, with 10 nucleotides matching TRBD2. Germline V gene data show CDR1 as KGHSH and CDR2 as LQKENI. V lost 0 bases to trimming and J lost 6 bases; unmatched junction nucleotides: 2. The CDR3 has 14 residues. The CDR3 here is CASSPPIAGGEQYF. The CDR3, as DNA: TGTGCCAGCTCACCACCGATAGCGGGGGGCGAGCAGTACTTC.

The rearrangement joins TRBV20-1 to TRBJ1-1, with D maybe TRBD1 (5 bases). Trimming left V 6 bases short and J 3 bases short, with 23 bases between. The CDR3 is 16 amino acids. The germline gives CDR1 DFQATT, CDR2 SNEGSKA (reference sequence). This chain's CDR3 is CSAQTGGKKGHTEAFF. The DNA of the CDR3 is TGCAGTGCCCAAACCGGAGGGAAAAAGGGGCACACTGAAGCTTTCTTT.

The chain employs TRBV4-3 and TRBJ2-5; D gene ambiguous. Germline lookup yields CDR1 LGHNA and CDR2 YSLEER. V was cut by 2 bases and J by 4 bases, with 8 bases left in between. The CDR3 has 13 residues. The CDR3, as DNA: TGCGCCAGCAGCCAAAACAGAGGAGAGACCCAGTACTTC. Translating it yields CASSQNRGETQYF.

This chain uses TRBV20-1 with TRBJ2-7, with 7 bases matching TRBD2. V dropped 3 bases and J dropped 4; count of bases not matched to a gene: 6. Germline V lookup: CDR1 DFQATT, CDR2 SNEGSKA (reference sequence). CDR3 size: 13 residues. CDR3 protein: CSARKRERYEQYF. As DNA, the CDR3 is TGCAGTGCTAGGAAGCGGGAACGTTACGAGCAGTACTTC.

This clonotype was seen only a few times. The chain recombines TRBV20-1 with TRBJ2-5, with TRBD2 matching over 10 bases. The J segment lost 5 bases and the V segment lost 3 bases, leaving 6 bases of the junction unmatched. The CDR3 totals 14 residues. Germline loops: CDR1 DFQATT, CDR2 SNEGSKA (reference sequence). This chain's CDR3 is CSASPAGGLETQYF. CDR3 in DNA: TGCAGTGCTAGCCCAGCGGGAGGGCTCGAGACCCAGTACTTC.

This clonotype has only a few counts. A read error may explain this, as a much larger clone is one base away. The rearrangement joins TRBV5-1 to TRBJ2-2; 10 bases fit TRBD1. The CDR3 has 15 amino acids. The V segment lost 5 bases and the J segment 3 bases; nucleotides outside the gene matches: 4. CDR1 and CDR2 (germline): SGHRS, YFSETQ. The CDR3 DNA is TGCGCCAGCAGGGCCGGGACAGGGGACACCGGGGAGCTGTTTTTT. Its translation is CASRAGTGDTGELFF.

This sequence joins TRBV4-2 and TRBJ1-6; tentative D call: TRBD1 (6 bases). Trimming took off 2 bases at V and 8 bases at J, with 16 bases between the two ends. The CDR3 runs to 16 residues. Germline V gives CDR1 LGHNA, CDR2 YNFKEQ. The CDR3 bases are TGTGCCAGCAGCCAAACGTGGGGGGCGAAGTATTCACCCCTCCACTTT. Protein product: CASSQTWGAKYSPLHF.

This clonotype came up a few times. The chain is built from TRBV6-5 and TRBJ1-1; D gene uncertain. Trimming took off 0 bases at V and 1 base at J, with 9 bases between the two ends. Germline V gene lookup returns CDR1 MNHEY and CDR2 SVGAGI. The CDR3 covers 15 residues. The DNA of the CDR3 is TGTGCCAGCAGTTACTCGCGGAGGACGAACACTGAAGCTTTCTTT. Translated: CASSYSRRTNTEAFF.

This clonotype appeared a few times. The chain is built from TRBV4-2 and TRBJ2-7, with 12 bases that match TRBD1. Germline assignment: CDR1 LGHNA and CDR2 YNFKEQ. This CDR3 spans 14 amino acids. Trimming removed 4 bases from V and 4 bases from J; junction bases left unmatched: 2. The CDR3 loop reads CASSRDRGQYEQYF. As DNA, the CDR3 is TGTGCCAGCAGCCGGGACAGGGGGCAATACGAGCAGTACTTC.

This clonotype was detected only a few times. The CDR3 nucleotides read TGTGCCAGCAGCCGCCCAGGAGGGTTCGGCACAGATACGCAGTATTTT. Its translation: CASSRPGGFGTDTQYF. The chain has TRBV6-2 or TRBV6-3 and TRBJ2-3; D possibly corresponds to TRBD2 (6 bases). V was trimmed by 6 bases and J by 1 base, leaving 17 bases between them. The CDR3 consists of 16 residues. Germline V gives CDR1 MNHEY, CDR2 SVGEGT.

The V and J genes are TRBV12-3 or TRBV12-4 and TRBJ2-3, with 7 bases that match TRBD1. With 4 bases clipped from V and 0 bases from J, the junction kept 13 bases outside the gene matches. The CDR3 runs to 18 residues. CDR3: CASSSGTEHITSTDTQYF. The CDR3 DNA reads as TGTGCCAGCAGTTCCGGGACAGAGCATATTACTAGCACAGATACGCAGTATTTT.

CDR3 sequence: CSASVGLGSYNEQFF. The DNA for the CDR3 is TGCAGTGCTAGTGTGGGTCTGGGCTCCTACAATGAGCAGTTCTTC. The rearrangement uses TRBV20-1 and TRBJ2-1; D call uncertain. This CDR3 has 15 residues. V gave up 3 bases and J gave up 0 bases, with 12 bases separating them. CDR1 and CDR2 from the germline V gene are DFQATT and SNEGSKA (reference sequence).

The V and J genes are TRBV4-1 and TRBJ2-5; no definite D call. The CDR3 contains 15 residues. In germline, CDR1 is MGHRA, CDR2 YSYEKL. Trimming stripped 0 bases from V and 4 bases from J, with 12 bases between. The CDR3: CASSQDALLRETQYF. The CDR3 DNA is TGCGCCAGCAGCCAAGATGCACTCCTTCGAGAGACCCAGTACTTC.

This clonotype was seen a handful of times. The chain is built from TRBV18 and TRBJ1-5; 9 nucleotides agree with TRBD1. Unmatched junction bases numbered 6, after V lost 2 bases and J lost 7 bases. This CDR3 contains 15 residues. CDR1 KGHSH and CDR2 LQKENI come from the germline V gene. As DNA, the CDR3 is TGTGCCAGCTCACCAAGCGGGACAGGGATCCAGCCCCAGCATTTT. It encodes CASSPSGTGIQPQHF.

This clonotype was counted between two and nine times. The chain is built from TRBV15 and TRBJ2-7, with D perhaps given as TRBD1 or TRBD2 (5 bases each). The CDR3 is made up of 15 amino acids. Trimming stripped 0 bases from V and 1 base from J, with 10 bases between. CDR1 is LNHNV, CDR2 YYDKDF, per germline (reference sequence). The CDR3 reads CATSREIGASYEQYF. The CDR3 region has the DNA TGTGCCACCAGCAGAGAGATCGGGGCGTCCTACGAGCAGTACTTC.

This clonotype was picked up a small number of times. The germline gene is not matched at one end of the junction; a read error may be the cause. For the CDR3, the DNA is TGCAGTGCTAGGGTCACACAGGGATTGGAGCTCTCCTTC. Its translation: CSARVTQGLELSF. V is TRBV20-1 and J is TRBJ1-2; tentative D call: TRBD1 (6 bases). This CDR3 has 13 residues. Germline V gene lookup returns CDR1 DFQATT and CDR2 SNEGSKA (reference sequence).

Many counts were recorded for this clonotype. V gene TRBV12-3 or TRBV12-4 combines with J gene TRBJ2-1; 9 nucleotides align to TRBD2. The CDR3 sequence is 15 residues long. Germline trimming cut 6 bases from V and 6 bases from J; bases unmatched to any gene: 9. Here the CDR3 reads CASRPRGREGNEQFF. The CDR3 DNA is TGTGCCAGCAGACCACGAGGGCGGGAGGGCAATGAGCAGTTCTTC.

In its sample, this clonotype was seen a few times. The chain has TRBV7-6 and TRBJ2-3, with 8 bases that match TRBD2. Trimming removed 5 bases from V and 0 bases from J; junction bases left unmatched: 4. This CDR3 has 15 residues. Germline V gives CDR1 SGHVS, CDR2 FNYEAQ. CDR3 region: CASSRLATSTDTQYF. The CDR3 region has the DNA TGTGCCAGCAGCAGACTAGCGACTAGCACAGATACGCAGTATTTT.

This clonotype was seen a handful of times. The chain combines TRBV5-8 with TRBJ1-4; maybe TRBD1 (5 bases). V lost 1 base and J lost 7, with 14 bases in between. The CDR3 spans 15 residues. The germline gives CDR1 SGHTS, CDR2 YDEGEE. CDR3 region: CASSLSGRAGEKLFF. CDR3 nucleotide sequence: TGTGCCAGCAGCTTGTCGGGCAGGGCGGGTGAAAAACTGTTTTTT.

This clonotype was seen a few times. V usage is TRBV10-3 and J usage is TRBJ2-3; 9 nucleotides agree with TRBD2. The CDR3 covers 15 residues. V lost 4 bases and J lost 2; bases outside the gene matches: 4. Germline CDR1 reads ENHRY; CDR2 reads SYGVKD. The CDR3 here is CAISVGTSITDTQYF. The CDR3 DNA sequence: TGTGCCATCAGTGTTGGGACTAGCATCACAGATACGCAGTATTTT.